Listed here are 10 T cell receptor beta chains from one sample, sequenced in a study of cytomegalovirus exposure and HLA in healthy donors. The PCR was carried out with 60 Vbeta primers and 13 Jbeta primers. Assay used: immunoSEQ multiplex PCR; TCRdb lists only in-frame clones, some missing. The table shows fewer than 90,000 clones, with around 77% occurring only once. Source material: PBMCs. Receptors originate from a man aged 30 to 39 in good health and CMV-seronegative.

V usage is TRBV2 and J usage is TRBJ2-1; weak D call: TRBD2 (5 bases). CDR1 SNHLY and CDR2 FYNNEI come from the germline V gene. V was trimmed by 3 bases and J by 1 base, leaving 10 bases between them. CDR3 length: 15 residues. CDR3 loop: CASSETTLSYNEQFF. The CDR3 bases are TGTGCCAGCAGTGAGACTACCTTATCCTACAATGAGCAGTTCTTC. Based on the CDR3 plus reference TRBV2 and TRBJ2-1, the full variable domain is EPEVTQTPSHQVTQMGQEVILRCVPISNHLYFYWYRQILGQKVEFLVSFYNNEISEKSEIFDDQFSVERPDGSNFTLKIRSTKLEDSAMYFCASSETTLSYNEQFFGPGTRLTVL.

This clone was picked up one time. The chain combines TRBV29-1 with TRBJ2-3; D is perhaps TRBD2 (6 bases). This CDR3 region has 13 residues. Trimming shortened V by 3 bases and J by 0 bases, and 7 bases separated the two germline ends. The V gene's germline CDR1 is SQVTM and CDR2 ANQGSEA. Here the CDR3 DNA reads TGCAGCGTTGAGGCGGGGAGCACAGATACGCAGTATTTT. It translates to CSVEAGSTDTQYF.

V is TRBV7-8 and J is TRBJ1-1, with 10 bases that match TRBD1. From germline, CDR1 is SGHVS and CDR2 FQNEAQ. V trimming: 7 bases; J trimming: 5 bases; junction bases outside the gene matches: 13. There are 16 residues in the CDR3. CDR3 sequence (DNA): TGTGCCAGCACCGACCACCTGGGACAGGGGAGAACTGAAGCTTTCTTT. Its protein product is CASTDHLGQGRTEAFF.

CDR3 DNA: TGCGCCAGCAGCCTAGATCTGACAGGGGGGGGCTCTGGGGCCAACGTCCTGACTTTC. As protein: CASSLDLTGGGSGANVLTF. This chain connects TRBV4-1 to TRBJ2-6; 9 bases agree with TRBD1. J gave up 0 bases and V 4 bases, and 10 bases lay outside the gene matches. Germline-derived CDR1 and CDR2 are MGHRA and YSYEKL. CDR3 length: 19 amino acids.

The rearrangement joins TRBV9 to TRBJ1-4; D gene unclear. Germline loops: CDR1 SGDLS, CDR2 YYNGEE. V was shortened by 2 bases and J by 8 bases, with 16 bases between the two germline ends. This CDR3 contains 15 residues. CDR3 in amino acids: CASSVRGSDGEKLFF. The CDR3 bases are TGTGCCAGCAGCGTCCGAGGATCTGACGGGGAAAAACTGTTTTTT.

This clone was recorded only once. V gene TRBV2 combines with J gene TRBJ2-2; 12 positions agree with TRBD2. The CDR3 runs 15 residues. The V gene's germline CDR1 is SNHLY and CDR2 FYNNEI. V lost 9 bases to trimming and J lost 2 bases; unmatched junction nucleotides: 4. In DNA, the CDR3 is TGTGCCAGGGAACTAGCGGGGGGAAACACCGGGGAGCTGTTTTTT. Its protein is CARELAGGNTGELFF.

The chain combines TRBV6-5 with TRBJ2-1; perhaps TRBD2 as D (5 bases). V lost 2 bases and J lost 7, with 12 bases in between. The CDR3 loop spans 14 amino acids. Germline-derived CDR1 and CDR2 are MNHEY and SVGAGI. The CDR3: CASSYRESYNEQFF. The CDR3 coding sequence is TGTGCCAGCAGTTACAGGGAGAGTTATAATGAGCAGTTCTTC.

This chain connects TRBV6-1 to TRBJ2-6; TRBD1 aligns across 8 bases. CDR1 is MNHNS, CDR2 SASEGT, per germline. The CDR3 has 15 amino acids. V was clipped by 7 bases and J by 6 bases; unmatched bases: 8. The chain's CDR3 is CASNFQGAEANVLTF. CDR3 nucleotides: TGTGCCAGCAACTTTCAGGGGGCGGAGGCCAACGTCCTGACTTTC.

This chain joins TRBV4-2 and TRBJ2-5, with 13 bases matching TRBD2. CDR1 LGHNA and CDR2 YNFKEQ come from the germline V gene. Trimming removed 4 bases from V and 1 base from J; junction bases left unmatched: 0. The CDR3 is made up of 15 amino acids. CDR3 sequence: CASSRTSGGQETQYF. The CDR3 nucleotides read TGTGCCAGCAGCCGGACTAGCGGGGGCCAAGAGACCCAGTACTTC.

Here the CDR3 reads CASSYMGSNYGYTF. CDR3 bases: TGTGCCAGCAGTTACATGGGCTCTAACTATGGCTACACCTTC. This chain links TRBV6-8 with TRBJ1-2; no definite D call. The CDR3 spans 14 residues. Germline assignment: CDR1 MNHGY and CDR2 SAAAGT. Trimming removed 2 bases at V and 0 bases at J, with 7 bases between.